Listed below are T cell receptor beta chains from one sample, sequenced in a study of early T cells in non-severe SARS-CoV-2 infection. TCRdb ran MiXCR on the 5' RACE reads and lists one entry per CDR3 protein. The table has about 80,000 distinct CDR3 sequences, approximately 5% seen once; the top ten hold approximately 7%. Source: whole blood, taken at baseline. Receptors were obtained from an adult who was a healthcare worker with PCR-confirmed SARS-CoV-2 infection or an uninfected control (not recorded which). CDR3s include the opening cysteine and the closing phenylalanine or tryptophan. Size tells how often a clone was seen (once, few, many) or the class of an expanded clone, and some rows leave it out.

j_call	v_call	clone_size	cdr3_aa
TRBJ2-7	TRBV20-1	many	CSALQGGAHSYEQYF
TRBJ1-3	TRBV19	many	CASSSQAVGNTIYF
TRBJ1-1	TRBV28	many	CASSWTPGYMNTEAFF
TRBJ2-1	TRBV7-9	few	CASRPLRGNRSYNEQFF
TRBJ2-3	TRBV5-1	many	CASSLGLASDTQYF
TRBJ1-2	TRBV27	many	CASSLGPTGTGYTF
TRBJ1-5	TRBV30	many	CAWSGQTSNQPQHF
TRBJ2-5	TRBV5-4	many	CASSLAGGTQETQYF
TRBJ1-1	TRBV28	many	CASSLPQGHTEVFF
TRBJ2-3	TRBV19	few	CASSQRAVGDTQYF
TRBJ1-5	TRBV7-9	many	CASSLDGTGVQPQHF
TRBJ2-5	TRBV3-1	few	CASSPSLAGGQETQYF
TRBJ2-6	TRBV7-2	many	CASSPTSGDSGANVLTF
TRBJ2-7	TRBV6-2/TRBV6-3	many	CASSLGPHDDYEQYF
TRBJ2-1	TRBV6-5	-	CASSHRDADNEQFF
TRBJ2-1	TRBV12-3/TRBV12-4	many	CASSLGRSNEQFF
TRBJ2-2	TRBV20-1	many	CSAPRGRNTGELFF
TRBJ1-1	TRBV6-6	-	CASSYRQGMDTEAFF
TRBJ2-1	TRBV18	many	CASSPGGGRNEQFF
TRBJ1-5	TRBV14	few	CASSQNMNQPQHF
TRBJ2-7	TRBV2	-	CASMVGGYEQYF
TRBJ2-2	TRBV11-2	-	CASSLILDTGELFF
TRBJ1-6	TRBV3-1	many	CASSHEARNPLHF
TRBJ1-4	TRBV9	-	CASSPTAPRTNEKLFF
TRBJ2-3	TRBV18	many	CASSPMGSGSRDTQYF
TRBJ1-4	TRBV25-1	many	CASSELGTHATNEKLFF